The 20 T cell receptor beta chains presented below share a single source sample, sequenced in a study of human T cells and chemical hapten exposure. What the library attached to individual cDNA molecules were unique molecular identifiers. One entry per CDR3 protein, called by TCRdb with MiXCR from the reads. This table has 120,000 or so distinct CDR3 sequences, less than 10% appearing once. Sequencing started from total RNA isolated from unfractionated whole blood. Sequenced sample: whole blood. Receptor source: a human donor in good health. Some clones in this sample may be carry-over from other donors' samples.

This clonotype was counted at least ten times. The CDR3 bases are TGTGCCAGCAGTCCCTCAGTGTCGCCTTCCTACGAGCAGTACTTC. Its translation: CASSPSVSPSYEQYF. V usage is TRBV12-3 or TRBV12-4 and J usage is TRBJ2-7; no firm D call. Trimming pared 5 bases from V and 1 base from J, leaving 15 bases between. The CDR3 sequence is 15 residues long.

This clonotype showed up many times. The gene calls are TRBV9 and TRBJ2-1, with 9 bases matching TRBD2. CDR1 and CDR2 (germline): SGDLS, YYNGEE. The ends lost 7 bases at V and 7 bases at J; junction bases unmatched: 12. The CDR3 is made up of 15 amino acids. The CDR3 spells CASAKAGGQFNEQFF. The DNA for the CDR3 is TGTGCCAGCGCAAAGGCGGGAGGGCAGTTTAATGAGCAGTTCTTC.

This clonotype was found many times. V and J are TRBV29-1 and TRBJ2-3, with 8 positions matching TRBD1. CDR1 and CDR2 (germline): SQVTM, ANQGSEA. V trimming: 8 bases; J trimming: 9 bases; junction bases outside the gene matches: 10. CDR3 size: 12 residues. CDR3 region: CSLRTGQGTQYF. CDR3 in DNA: TGCAGCCTTCGGACAGGGCAAGGGACGCAGTATTTT.

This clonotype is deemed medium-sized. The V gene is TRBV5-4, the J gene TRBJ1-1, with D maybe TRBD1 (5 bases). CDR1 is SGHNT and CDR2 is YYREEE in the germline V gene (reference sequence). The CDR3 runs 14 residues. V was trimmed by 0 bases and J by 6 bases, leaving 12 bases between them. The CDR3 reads CASSLARGRPEAFF. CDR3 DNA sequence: TGTGCCAGCAGCTTGGCCCGGGGGAGACCTGAAGCTTTCTTT.

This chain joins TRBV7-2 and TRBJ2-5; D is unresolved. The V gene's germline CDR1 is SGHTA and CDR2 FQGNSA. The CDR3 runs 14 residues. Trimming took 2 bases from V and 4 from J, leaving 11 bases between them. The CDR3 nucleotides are TGTGCCAGCAGCTTAAGCGTGACAACAGAGACCCAGTACTTC. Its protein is CASSLSVTTETQYF.

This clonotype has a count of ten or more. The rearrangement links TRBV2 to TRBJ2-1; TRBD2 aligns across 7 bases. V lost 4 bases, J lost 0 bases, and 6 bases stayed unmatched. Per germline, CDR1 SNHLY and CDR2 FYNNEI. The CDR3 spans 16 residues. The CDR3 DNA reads TGTGCCAGCAGTGTCAGAGCGGGGAACTCCTACAATGAGCAGTTCTTC. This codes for CASSVRAGNSYNEQFF.

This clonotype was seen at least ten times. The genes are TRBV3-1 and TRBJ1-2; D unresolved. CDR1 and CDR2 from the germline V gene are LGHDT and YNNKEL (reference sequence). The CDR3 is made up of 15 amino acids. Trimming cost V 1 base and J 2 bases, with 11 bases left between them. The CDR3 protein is CASSQVGGLNYGYTF. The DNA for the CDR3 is TGTGCCAGCAGCCAAGTGGGCGGTCTAAACTATGGCTACACCTTC.

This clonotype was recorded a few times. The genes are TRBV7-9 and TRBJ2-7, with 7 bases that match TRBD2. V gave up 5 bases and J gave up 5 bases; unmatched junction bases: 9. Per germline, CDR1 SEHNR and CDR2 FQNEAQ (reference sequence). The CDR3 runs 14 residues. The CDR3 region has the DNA TGTGCCAGCAGCCGTCCGGGCGGGAGCAACGAGCAGTACTTC. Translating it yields CASSRPGGSNEQYF.

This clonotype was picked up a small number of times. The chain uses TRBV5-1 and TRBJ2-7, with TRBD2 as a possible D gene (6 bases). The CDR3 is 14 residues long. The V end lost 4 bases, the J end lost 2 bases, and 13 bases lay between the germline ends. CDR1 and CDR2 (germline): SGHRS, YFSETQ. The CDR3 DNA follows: TGCGCCAGCAGCCTAACTAGCCCCCCCTACGAGCAGTACTTC. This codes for CASSLTSPPYEQYF.

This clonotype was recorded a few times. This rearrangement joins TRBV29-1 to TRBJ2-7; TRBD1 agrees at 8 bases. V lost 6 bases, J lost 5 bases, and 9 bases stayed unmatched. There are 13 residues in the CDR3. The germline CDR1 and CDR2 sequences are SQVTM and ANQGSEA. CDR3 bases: TGCAGCGTCGACCCCGGGACAGGTGACGAGCAGTACTTC. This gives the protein CSVDPGTGDEQYF.

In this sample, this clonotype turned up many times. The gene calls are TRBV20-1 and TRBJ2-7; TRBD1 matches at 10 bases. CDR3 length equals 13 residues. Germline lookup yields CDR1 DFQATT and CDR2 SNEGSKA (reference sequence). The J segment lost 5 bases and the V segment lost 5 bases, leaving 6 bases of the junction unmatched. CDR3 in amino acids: CSAGGQGSDEQYF. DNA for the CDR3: TGCAGTGCTGGGGGACAGGGGTCCGACGAGCAGTACTTC.

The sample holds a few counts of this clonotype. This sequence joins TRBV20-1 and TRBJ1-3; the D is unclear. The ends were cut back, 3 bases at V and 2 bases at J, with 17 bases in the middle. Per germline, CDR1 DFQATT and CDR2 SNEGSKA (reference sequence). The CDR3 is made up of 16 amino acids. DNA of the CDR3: TGCAGTGCTAGCCACGCGAACAAGTGGCCTGGAAACACCATATATTTT. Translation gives CSASHANKWPGNTIYF.

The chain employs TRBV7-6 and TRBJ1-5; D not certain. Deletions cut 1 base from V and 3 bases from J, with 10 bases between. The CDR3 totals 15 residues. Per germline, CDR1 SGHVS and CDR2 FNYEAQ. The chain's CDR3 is CASSLGGGLNQPQHF. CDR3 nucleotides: TGTGCCAGCAGCTTAGGGGGAGGGCTCAATCAGCCCCAGCATTTT.

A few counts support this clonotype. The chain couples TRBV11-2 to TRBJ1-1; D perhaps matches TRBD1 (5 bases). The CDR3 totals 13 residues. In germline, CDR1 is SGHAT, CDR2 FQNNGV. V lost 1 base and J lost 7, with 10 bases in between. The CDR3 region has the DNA TGTGCCAGCAGCTTAGCCCGGGGGAATGAAGCTTTCTTT. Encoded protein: CASSLARGNEAFF.

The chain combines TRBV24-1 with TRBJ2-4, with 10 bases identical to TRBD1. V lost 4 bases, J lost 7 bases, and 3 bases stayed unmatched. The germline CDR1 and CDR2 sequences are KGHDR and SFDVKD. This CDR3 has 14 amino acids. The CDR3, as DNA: TGTGCCACCAGTGACGGGACAGGGGCCAACATTCAGTACTTC. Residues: CATSDGTGANIQYF.

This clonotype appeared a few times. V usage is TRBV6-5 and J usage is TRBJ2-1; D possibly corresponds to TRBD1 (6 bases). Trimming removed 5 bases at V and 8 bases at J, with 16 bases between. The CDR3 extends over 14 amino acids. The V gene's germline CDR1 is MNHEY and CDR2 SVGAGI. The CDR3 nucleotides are TGTGCCAGCAGTCCAGGGGCAGAGGGAGATGAGCAGTTCTTC. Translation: CASSPGAEGDEQFF.

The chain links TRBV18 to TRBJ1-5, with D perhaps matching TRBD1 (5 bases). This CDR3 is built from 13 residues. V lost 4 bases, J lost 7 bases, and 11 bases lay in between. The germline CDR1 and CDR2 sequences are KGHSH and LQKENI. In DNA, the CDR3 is TGTGCCAGCTCACAGGAGGGGCCGCAGCCCCAGCATTTT. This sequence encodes CASSQEGPQPQHF.

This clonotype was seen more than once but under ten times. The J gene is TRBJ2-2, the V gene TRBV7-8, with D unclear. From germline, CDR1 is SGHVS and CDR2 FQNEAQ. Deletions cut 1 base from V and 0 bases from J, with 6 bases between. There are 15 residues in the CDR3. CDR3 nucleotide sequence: TGTGCCAGCAGCTTAGTACCAGCGAACACCGGGGAGCTGTTTTTT. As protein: CASSLVPANTGELFF. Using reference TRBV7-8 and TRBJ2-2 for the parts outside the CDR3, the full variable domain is GAGVSQSPRYKVAKRGQDVALRCDPISGHVSLFWYQQALGQGPEFLTYFQNEAQLDKSGLPSDRFFAERPEGSVSTLKIQRTQQEDSAVYLCASSLVPANTGELFFGEGSRLTVL.

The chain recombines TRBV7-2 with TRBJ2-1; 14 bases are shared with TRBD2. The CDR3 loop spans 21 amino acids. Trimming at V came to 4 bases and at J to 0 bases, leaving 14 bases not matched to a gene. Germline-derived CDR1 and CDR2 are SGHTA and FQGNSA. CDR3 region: CASSSPLAGLAGAYSYNEQFF. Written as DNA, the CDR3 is TGTGCCAGCAGCTCCCCACTAGCGGGACTAGCGGGGGCCTACTCCTACAATGAGCAGTTCTTC.

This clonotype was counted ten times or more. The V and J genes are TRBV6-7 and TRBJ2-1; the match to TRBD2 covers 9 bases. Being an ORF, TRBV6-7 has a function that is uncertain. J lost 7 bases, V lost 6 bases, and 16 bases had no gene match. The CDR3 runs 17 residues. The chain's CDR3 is CASSPRVVVAGANEQFF. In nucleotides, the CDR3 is TGTGCCAGCAGCCCACGCGTTGTGGTAGCGGGGGCAAATGAGCAGTTCTTC.